Each of the 2 T cell receptor beta chains below was sequenced from the same sample in a study of T cell responses to AZD1222 COVID-19 vaccine. The assay was immunoSEQ multiplex PCR, and TCRdb's table has in-frame clones only and misses some. The sample carries about 180,000 clones, 80% to 90% recorded once. The source material was peripheral blood, sampled on day 0 of AZD1222 vaccination. The receptors derive from an adult in good health.

This chain links TRBV9 with TRBJ2-7; TRBD2 matches 9 bases. CDR1 and CDR2 (germline): SGDLS, YYNGEE. The trim removed 0 bases at V and 2 bases at J, leaving 9 bases unmatched. This CDR3 region has 17 residues. The CDR3 bases are TGTGCCAGCAGCGTAGGGGGTAGCGGGGGCCATCCCTACGAGCAGTACTTC. Encoded protein: CASSVGGSGGHPYEQYF.

This chain connects TRBV30 to TRBJ2-7; TRBD1 matches at 10 bases. The V gene end was trimmed by 3 bases and the J gene end by 2 bases; junction bases not matched to a gene: 7. The length of the CDR3 is 15 residues. The germline V gene encodes CDR1 GTSNPN and CDR2 SVGIG (reference sequence). CDR3 nucleotide sequence: TGTGCCTGGAGCGCCGGGACAGGGGCGCCCTACGAGCAGTACTTC. This encodes CAWSAGTGAPYEQYF.